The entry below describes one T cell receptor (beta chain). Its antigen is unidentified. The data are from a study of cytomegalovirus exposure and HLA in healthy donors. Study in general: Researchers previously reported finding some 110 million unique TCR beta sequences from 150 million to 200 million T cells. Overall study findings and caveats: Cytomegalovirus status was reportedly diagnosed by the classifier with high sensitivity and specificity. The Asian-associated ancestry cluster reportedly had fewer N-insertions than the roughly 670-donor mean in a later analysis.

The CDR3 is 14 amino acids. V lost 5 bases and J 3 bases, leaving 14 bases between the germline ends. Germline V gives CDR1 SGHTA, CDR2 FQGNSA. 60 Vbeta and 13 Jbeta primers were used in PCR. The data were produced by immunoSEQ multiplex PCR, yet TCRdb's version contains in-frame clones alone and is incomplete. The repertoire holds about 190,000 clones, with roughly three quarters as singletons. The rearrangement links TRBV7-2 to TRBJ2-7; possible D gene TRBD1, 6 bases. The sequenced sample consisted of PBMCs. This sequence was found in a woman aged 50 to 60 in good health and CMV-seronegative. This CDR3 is CASSPETGIYEQYF. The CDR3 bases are TGTGCCAGCAGCCCTGAAACAGGGATCTACGAGCAGTACTTC.